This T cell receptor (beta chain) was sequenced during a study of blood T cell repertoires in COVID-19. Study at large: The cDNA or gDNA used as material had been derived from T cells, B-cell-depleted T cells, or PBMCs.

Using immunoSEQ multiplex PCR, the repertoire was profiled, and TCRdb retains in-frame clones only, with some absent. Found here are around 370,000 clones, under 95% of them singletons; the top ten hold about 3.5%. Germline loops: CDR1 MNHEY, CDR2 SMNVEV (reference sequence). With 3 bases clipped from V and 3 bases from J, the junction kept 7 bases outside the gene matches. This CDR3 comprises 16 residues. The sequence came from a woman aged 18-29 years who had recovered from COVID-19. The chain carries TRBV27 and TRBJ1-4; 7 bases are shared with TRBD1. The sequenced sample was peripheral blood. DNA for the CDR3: TGTGCCAGCAGTTTTGTTAGGGGGACAGCTAATGAAAAACTGTTTTTT. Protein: CASSFVRGTANEKLFF.